The clone carrying this T cell receptor (beta chain) occurred a few times. Its specificity is not known. This entry comes from a study of cytomegalovirus exposure and HLA in healthy donors. Study results and limitations: Analysis was carried out at a later point, and it linked a missense DCLRE1C variant to TCR beta V- and J-gene trimming.

V dropped 4 bases and J dropped 8 bases, with 12 bases sitting between them. Per the germline V gene, CDR1 is SEHNR and CDR2 is FQNEAQ (reference sequence). There are 14 residues in the CDR3. Researchers ran the PCR with 60 Vbeta and 13 Jbeta primers. Using immunoSEQ multiplex PCR, the repertoire was profiled, and TCRdb retains in-frame clones only, with some absent. The sample has some 190,000 clones; roughly 9.5% are singletons. This sequence joins TRBV7-9 and TRBJ2-6; the D is unclear. This clonotype was obtained from a woman aged 25 to 39 in good health and CMV-seropositive. Sequencing used PBMCs. CDR3 in DNA: TGTGCCAGCAGCTCCGTCCTTAGTCCCAACGTCCTGACTTTC. Its protein product is CASSSVLSPNVLTF.